Each of the 16 T cell receptor beta chains below was sequenced from the same sample in a study of cytomegalovirus exposure and HLA in healthy donors. PCR amplification relied on 60 Vbeta primers (plus 13 Jbeta primers). The protocol was immunoSEQ multiplex PCR, while the TCRdb copy is restricted to in-frame clones and leaves out a portion. The sample lists some 150,000 clones, roughly three quarters occurring once. The sequencing input was PBMCs. All receptors come from a man aged 18 to 30 in good health and CMV-seropositive.

This chain links TRBV5-4 with TRBJ1-1; D remains ambiguous. Germline V gene sequence: CDR1 SGHNT, CDR2 YYREEE (reference sequence). V lost 3 bases and J lost 3, with 12 bases in between. The CDR3 is 14 residues long. The CDR3 nucleotides are TGTGCCAGCAGCTGGAGCGGGAGAGACACTGAAGCTTTCTTT. Encoded protein: CASSWSGRDTEAFF.

This clone appeared a single time. The chain joins TRBV4-1 to TRBJ1-6; D gene ambiguous. There are 14 residues in the CDR3. The V end was cut by 0 bases, the J end by 8 bases, with 8 bases between. Per germline, CDR1 MGHRA and CDR2 YSYEKL. CDR3 residues: CASSQDLTDSPLHF. CDR3 nucleotides: TGCGCCAGCAGCCAAGATCTTACAGATTCACCCCTCCACTTT.

This clone was counted between two and nine times. The chain carries TRBV7-7 and TRBJ2-1; TRBD2 aligns across 11 bases. Germline assignment: CDR1 SSHAT and CDR2 FNYEAQ (reference sequence). The junction had 6 bases not matched to a gene; V was cut back by 5 bases and J by 6 bases. The CDR3 spans 15 residues. The CDR3 here is CASSPGLAGRNEQFF. As DNA, the CDR3 is TGTGCCAGCAGCCCCGGACTAGCGGGCCGCAATGAGCAGTTCTTC.

The chain recombines TRBV5-4 with TRBJ2-5; the D gene is possibly TRBD2 (5 bases). From germline, CDR1 is SGHNT and CDR2 YYREEE (reference sequence). The CDR3 totals 15 residues. V dropped 0 bases and J dropped 2 bases, with 11 bases sitting between them. CDR3 amino acids: CASSLGRVPQETQYF. The CDR3, as DNA: TGTGCCAGCAGCTTGGGGCGGGTACCACAAGAGACCCAGTACTTC.

This sequence joins TRBV6-1 and TRBJ1-1; a possible D gene is TRBD1 (5 bases). V was trimmed by 0 bases and J by 7 bases, leaving 12 bases between them. The length of the CDR3 is 14 residues. CDR1 and CDR2 from the germline V gene are MNHNS and SASEGT. CDR3 protein: CASSEAGDTIEAFF. The CDR3 DNA follows: TGTGCCAGCAGTGAAGCAGGGGATACCATTGAAGCTTTCTTT.

In its sample, this clone was seen once. V gene TRBV5-1 combines with J gene TRBJ2-7, with 7 bases that match TRBD2. With 0 bases clipped from V and 4 bases from J, the junction kept 7 bases outside the gene matches. The CDR3 sequence is 15 residues long. Germline V gene data show CDR1 as SGHRS and CDR2 as YFSETQ. The CDR3 sequence: CASSLDWGSGYEQYF. The CDR3 DNA follows: TGCGCCAGCAGCTTGGATTGGGGTAGCGGGTACGAGCAGTACTTC.

The CDR3 reads CASSWGAGVRTDTQYF. The CDR3 DNA reads as TGTGCCAGCAGCTGGGGGGCGGGAGTTAGGACAGATACGCAGTATTTT. The J gene is TRBJ2-3, the V gene TRBV5-5; D is possibly TRBD2 (7 bases). The CDR3 is 16 amino acids. Germline CDR1 reads SGHKS; CDR2 reads YYEKEE (reference sequence). Trimming cost V 3 bases and J 3 bases, with 17 bases left between them.

This chain connects TRBV4-3 to TRBJ2-5, with TRBD2 matching over 7 bases. The CDR3 runs 15 residues. Per germline, CDR1 LGHNA and CDR2 YSLEER. Unmatched junction bases numbered 3, after V lost 0 bases and J lost 2 bases. CDR3 in amino acids: CASSQEGGGQETQYF. In nucleotides, the CDR3 is TGCGCCAGCAGCCAAGAAGGCGGGGGACAAGAGACCCAGTACTTC.

The chain couples TRBV21-1 to TRBJ2-5; TRBD2, the table's D call, lacks a check against the DNA. The DNA end is more similar to TRBJ2-7, so the J call may be wrong. TRBV21-1 is listed as a pseudogene. The CDR3 is 14 residues long. The CDR3, as DNA: TGTGCCAGCAGTGGACTAGTATTTGTCTACGAGCAGTACTTC. It encodes CASSGLVFVYEQYF.

The rearrangement links TRBV4-3 to TRBJ1-4; possible D gene TRBD1, 6 bases. This CDR3 spans 20 amino acids. Germline CDR1 and CDR2: LGHNA and YSLEER. Trimming stripped 1 base from V and 0 bases from J, with 21 bases between. The CDR3 protein is CASSQALSQGALTTNEKLFF. CDR3 sequence (DNA): TGCGCCAGCAGCCAAGCCCTTTCACAGGGAGCCTTAACAACTAATGAAAAACTGTTTTTT.

The sample holds one count of this clone. The chain links TRBV19 to TRBJ1-1; 10 bases are shared with TRBD1. J lost 4 bases, V lost 3 bases, and 5 bases had no gene match. This CDR3 contains 15 residues. The germline CDR1 and CDR2 sequences are LNHDA and SQIVND (reference sequence). The CDR3 reads CASSIDRTGGTEAFF. CDR3 DNA: TGTGCCAGTAGTATCGACCGGACAGGGGGCACTGAAGCTTTCTTT.

The chain combines TRBV18 with TRBJ2-1; D gene unclear. V was trimmed by 4 bases and J by 5 bases, leaving 9 bases between them. This CDR3 has 13 residues. CDR1 is KGHSH and CDR2 is LQKENI in the germline V gene. In nucleotides, the CDR3 is TGTGCCAGCTCACGCAATCAGAACAATGAGCAGTTCTTC. Its protein is CASSRNQNNEQFF.

This clone was seen a single time. The rearrangement links TRBV19 to TRBJ1-1; possible D gene TRBD1, 5 bases. Germline CDR1 is LNHDA and CDR2 is SQIVND (reference sequence). The CDR3 is made up of 13 amino acids. With 0 bases removed from V and 9 bases from J, the gap between germline ends came to 11 bases. The CDR3 DNA is TGTGCCAGTAGTATAGACAAAGACAGACAAGCTTTCTTT. Translated: CASSIDKDRQAFF.

The chain is built from TRBV5-1 and TRBJ2-7; no clear D gene. Trimming stripped 2 bases from V and 6 bases from J, with 9 bases between. Looked up from germline, CDR1 is SGHRS and CDR2 is YFSETQ. The CDR3 runs to 12 residues. The CDR3 DNA sequence: TGCGCCAGCAGCTTCTTGGGCGTCGAGCAGTACTTC. Translation gives CASSFLGVEQYF.

CDR3 coding DNA: TGTGCCAGCAGCCAAGTTGGGAGGAATGAGCAGTTCTTC. Protein: CASSQVGRNEQFF. The rearrangement joins TRBV4-2 to TRBJ2-1; perhaps TRBD2 as D (6 bases). Trimming shortened V by 1 base and J by 7 bases, and 8 bases separated the two germline ends. The CDR3 is 13 residues long. The germline V gene encodes CDR1 LGHNA and CDR2 YNFKEQ.

This chain joins TRBV4-1 and TRBJ1-3; perhaps TRBD1 as D (6 bases). CDR3 size: 14 residues. CDR1 and CDR2 from the germline V gene are MGHRA and YSYEKL. V dropped 2 bases and J dropped 4 bases, with 9 bases sitting between them. Written as DNA, the CDR3 is TGCGCCAGCAGCCAACAAGGACAGGGAAACACCATATATTTT. Its translation: CASSQQGQGNTIYF.